Listed below are T cell receptor beta chains from one sample, sequenced in a study of blood T cells in healthy people across ages. TCRdb reanalysed the 5' RACE reads using MiXCR and keeps one entry per CDR3 protein. Seen here are about 1.6 million distinct CDR3 sequences, about 35% observed once, and the top ten hold about 11%. The source material was blood. The receptors were sampled from a woman aged 25 to 39 in good health. The CDR3 runs from the conserved cysteine through the conserved F or W. The D gene is left open where the match is weak.

v_call: TRBV20-1; j_call: TRBJ2-1; d_call: TRBD2; cdr3_aa: CSAELAGGVEQFF
v_call: TRBV25-1; j_call: TRBJ2-3; d_call: TRBD2; cdr3_aa: CASTPGGFGDTQYF
v_call: TRBV29-1; j_call: TRBJ2-5; d_call: TRBD2; cdr3_aa: CSWTSGSFGETQYF
v_call: TRBV7-9; j_call: TRBJ2-7; d_call: TRBD1; cdr3_aa: CASSHLGQGEGSYEQYF
v_call: TRBV4-1; j_call: TRBJ2-7; d_call: NA; cdr3_aa: CASSQPRQGGRKEQYF
v_call: TRBV5-5; j_call: NA; d_call: TRBD2; cdr3_aa: CASSWSGSGTYNEQYF
v_call: TRBV19; j_call: TRBJ2-1; d_call: TRBD1; cdr3_aa: CASSRQGGTYNEQFF
v_call: TRBV28; j_call: TRBJ2-1; d_call: NA; cdr3_aa: CASGRGQAYEQFF
v_call: TRBV7-2; j_call: TRBJ1-2; d_call: NA; cdr3_aa: CASSTTVVHGYTF
v_call: TRBV30; j_call: TRBJ1-1; d_call: TRBD1; cdr3_aa: CAWGQDVNTEAFF
v_call: TRBV12-3/TRBV12-4; j_call: TRBJ2-3; d_call: NA; cdr3_aa: CASSSAETDTQYF
v_call: TRBV30; j_call: TRBJ1-1; d_call: NA; cdr3_aa: CAWTSGVNTEAFF
v_call: TRBV7-2; j_call: TRBJ1-5; d_call: TRBD1; cdr3_aa: CASSSRQGGVGNQPQHF
v_call: TRBV2; j_call: NA; d_call: NA; cdr3_aa: CASKGLDYEQYF
v_call: TRBV9; j_call: TRBJ1-2; d_call: NA; cdr3_aa: CASSADSWLDGYTF
v_call: TRBV20-1; j_call: TRBJ1-2; d_call: NA; cdr3_aa: CSASDGGRLYGYTF
v_call: TRBV20-1; j_call: TRBJ1-4; d_call: NA; cdr3_aa: CSARDRLGGGATNEKLFF
v_call: TRBV7-2; j_call: TRBJ2-3; d_call: NA; cdr3_aa: CASSFGTRLFTDTQYF
v_call: TRBV29-1; j_call: TRBJ1-2; d_call: TRBD1; cdr3_aa: CSVSPGTGEDYGYTF
v_call: TRBV18; j_call: TRBJ1-2; d_call: NA; cdr3_aa: CASSPPSGDNYGYTF
v_call: TRBV6-5; j_call: TRBJ2-6; d_call: TRBD1; cdr3_aa: CASSYLGQGATGANVLTF
v_call: TRBV25-1; j_call: TRBJ1-1; d_call: NA; cdr3_aa: CASSGRGGTGAFF
v_call: TRBV27; j_call: TRBJ2-2; d_call: NA; cdr3_aa: CASSFAAANTGELFF
v_call: TRBV6-2/TRBV6-3; j_call: TRBJ1-1; d_call: NA; cdr3_aa: CASSYSTGELEAFF
v_call: TRBV30; j_call: TRBJ2-1; d_call: NA; cdr3_aa: CAWSVSLTGFYNEQFF
v_call: TRBV6-5; j_call: TRBJ2-7; d_call: NA; cdr3_aa: CASSFSAASEQYF
v_call: TRBV4-2; j_call: TRBJ1-2; d_call: NA; cdr3_aa: CANSQFSGGARLNYGYTF
v_call: TRBV4-1; j_call: TRBJ2-3; d_call: TRBD2; cdr3_aa: CASSQYLAGEEDTQYF
v_call: TRBV9; j_call: TRBJ2-3; d_call: NA; cdr3_aa: CASSLRAGADTQYF
v_call: TRBV20-1; j_call: TRBJ2-3; d_call: NA; cdr3_aa: CSARGGSDSTDTQYF
v_call: TRBV7-9; j_call: TRBJ1-2; d_call: NA; cdr3_aa: CASSYLSEGTQGYGYTF
v_call: TRBV10-3; j_call: TRBJ2-6; d_call: NA; cdr3_aa: CAISEGVSGANVLTF
v_call: TRBV28; j_call: TRBJ2-3; d_call: TRBD2; cdr3_aa: CASSSRIAGSVPDTQYF
v_call: TRBV4-1; j_call: TRBJ2-3; d_call: NA; cdr3_aa: CASRKTRLVSADTQYF
v_call: TRBV9; j_call: TRBJ2-7; d_call: NA; cdr3_aa: CASSVGSIAHEQYF
v_call: TRBV9; j_call: TRBJ2-1; d_call: NA; cdr3_aa: CASSVVRGIGEQFF
v_call: TRBV7-9; j_call: TRBJ2-5; d_call: NA; cdr3_aa: CASSLAHTGYQETQYF
v_call: TRBV5-5; j_call: TRBJ1-2; d_call: NA; cdr3_aa: CASSLGRYGNYGYTF
v_call: TRBV20-1; j_call: TRBJ1-1; d_call: NA; cdr3_aa: CSAPNTGTPMNTEAFF
v_call: TRBV7-2; j_call: TRBJ1-2; d_call: NA; cdr3_aa: CASSPGNRANYGYTF
v_call: TRBV20-1; j_call: TRBJ2-5; d_call: NA; cdr3_aa: CSASPLGVRETQYF
v_call: TRBV3-1; j_call: TRBJ2-7; d_call: NA; cdr3_aa: CASSQGGWRPSYEQYF
v_call: TRBV20-1; j_call: TRBJ2-5; d_call: NA; cdr3_aa: CSATSLLAPRVAQYF
v_call: TRBV28; j_call: TRBJ2-3; d_call: TRBD2; cdr3_aa: CASTGREGPDTQYF
v_call: TRBV21-1; j_call: TRBJ2-1; d_call: NA; cdr3_aa: CASSKSRRVRVWVTSGFF
v_call: TRBV20-1; j_call: TRBJ1-1; d_call: NA; cdr3_aa: CSARGWDTEAFF
v_call: TRBV24-1; j_call: TRBJ1-2; d_call: TRBD1; cdr3_aa: CATSDRRGQEAYGYTF
v_call: TRBV10-3; j_call: TRBJ1-4; d_call: NA; cdr3_aa: CAISVGTATNEKLFF
v_call: TRBV13; j_call: TRBJ2-3; d_call: NA; cdr3_aa: CASSSYLRQSDTQYF
v_call: TRBV5-6; j_call: TRBJ2-5; d_call: NA; cdr3_aa: CASSALETDSQETQYF
v_call: TRBV3-1; j_call: TRBJ2-3; d_call: NA; cdr3_aa: CASSQDRWLGPDTQYF
v_call: TRBV5-1; j_call: TRBJ2-1; d_call: TRBD2; cdr3_aa: CASSLERASGGRDEQFF
v_call: TRBV9; j_call: TRBJ2-2; d_call: NA; cdr3_aa: CASSAGWRENGELFF
v_call: TRBV6-4; j_call: TRBJ2-7; d_call: NA; cdr3_aa: CASSVPLHSYEQYF
v_call: TRBV9; j_call: TRBJ2-7; d_call: NA; cdr3_aa: CASSVGLGHEQYF
v_call: TRBV2; j_call: TRBJ2-3; d_call: NA; cdr3_aa: CASREQAGTDTQYF
v_call: TRBV25-1; j_call: TRBJ2-5; d_call: TRBD1; cdr3_aa: CASSELARDSQETQYF
v_call: TRBV24-1; j_call: TRBJ2-5; d_call: NA; cdr3_aa: CATSDNGHQETQYF